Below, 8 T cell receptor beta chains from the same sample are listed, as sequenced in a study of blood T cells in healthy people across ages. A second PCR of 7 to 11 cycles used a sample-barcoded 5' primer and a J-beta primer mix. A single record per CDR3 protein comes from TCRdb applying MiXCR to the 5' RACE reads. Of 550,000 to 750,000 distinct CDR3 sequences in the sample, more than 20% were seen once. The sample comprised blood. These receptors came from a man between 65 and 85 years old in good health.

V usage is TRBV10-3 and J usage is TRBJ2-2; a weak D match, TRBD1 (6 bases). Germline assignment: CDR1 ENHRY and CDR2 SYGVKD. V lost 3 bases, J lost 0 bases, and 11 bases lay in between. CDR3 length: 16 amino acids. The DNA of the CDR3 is TGTGCCATCAGTGACCCGACAGGAACGAACACCGGGGAGCTGTTTTTT. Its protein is CAISDPTGTNTGELFF.

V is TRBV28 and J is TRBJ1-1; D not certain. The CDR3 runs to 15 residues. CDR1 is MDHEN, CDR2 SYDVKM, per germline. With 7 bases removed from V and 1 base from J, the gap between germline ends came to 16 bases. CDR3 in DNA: TGTGCCAGCACCGGCATCGGATCTAAGAACACTGAAGCTTTCTTT. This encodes CASTGIGSKNTEAFF.

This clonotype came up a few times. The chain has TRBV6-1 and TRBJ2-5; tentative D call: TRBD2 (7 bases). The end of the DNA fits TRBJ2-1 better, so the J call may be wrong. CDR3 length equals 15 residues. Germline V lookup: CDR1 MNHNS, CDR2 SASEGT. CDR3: CASSEMRGRNNEQFF. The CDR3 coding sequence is TGTGCCAGCAGTGAAATGCGGGGGCGCAACAATGAGCAGTTCTTC.

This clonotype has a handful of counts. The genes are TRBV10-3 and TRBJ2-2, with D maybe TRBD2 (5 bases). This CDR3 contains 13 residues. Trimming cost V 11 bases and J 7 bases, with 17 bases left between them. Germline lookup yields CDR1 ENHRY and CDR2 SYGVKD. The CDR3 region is CALATGKDGELFF. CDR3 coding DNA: TGTGCCCTCGCAACGGGGAAGGACGGGGAGCTGTTTTTT.

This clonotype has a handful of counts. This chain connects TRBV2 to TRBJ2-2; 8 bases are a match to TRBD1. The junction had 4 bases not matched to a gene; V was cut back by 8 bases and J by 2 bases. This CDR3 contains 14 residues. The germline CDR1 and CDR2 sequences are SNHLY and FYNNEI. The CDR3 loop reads CASLDRVNTGELFF. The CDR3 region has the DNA TGTGCCAGCTTGGACAGGGTAAACACCGGGGAGCTGTTTTTT.

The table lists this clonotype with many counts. The CDR3 bases are TGCAGCGTTTTTGACGGGTACGAGCAGTACTTC. This encodes CSVFDGYEQYF. The chain recombines TRBV29-1 with TRBJ2-5; no reliable D call. The DNA end is a closer match to TRBJ2-7, so the J assignment may be wrong. Germline V gives CDR1 SQVTM, CDR2 ANQGSEA. The CDR3 is 11 amino acids.

The CDR3 coding sequence is TGCAGTGCACCGGGGCCGCTCGCAACTAATGAAAAACTGTTTTTT. Translated, it gives CSAPGPLATNEKLFF. The genes are TRBV20-1 and TRBJ1-4; D may be TRBD1 (5 bases). With 6 bases removed from V and 0 bases from J, the gap between germline ends came to 14 bases. The CDR3 spans 15 residues. The V gene's germline CDR1 is DFQATT and CDR2 SNEGSKA (reference sequence).

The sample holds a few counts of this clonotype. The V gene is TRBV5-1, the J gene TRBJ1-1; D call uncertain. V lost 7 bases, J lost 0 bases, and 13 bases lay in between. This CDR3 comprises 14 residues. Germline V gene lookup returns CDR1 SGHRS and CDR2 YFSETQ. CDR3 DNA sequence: TGCGCCAGCGGGTCCGGGTCATTGAACACTGAAGCTTTCTTT. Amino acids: CASGSGSLNTEAFF. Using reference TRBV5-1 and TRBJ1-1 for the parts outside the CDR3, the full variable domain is KAGVTQTPRYLIKTRGQQVTLSCSPISGHRSVSWYQQTPGQGLQFLFEYFSETQRNKGNFPGRFSGRQFSNSRSEMNVSTLELGDSALYLCASGSGSLNTEAFFGQGTRLTVV.